The 12 T cell receptor beta chains listed next were all sequenced from one sample in a study of PD-1 blockade in classical Hodgkin lymphoma. Assay used: immunoSEQ multiplex PCR; TCRdb lists only in-frame clones, some missing. The sample lists under 100,000 clones, roughly 83% occurring once. Following autologous stem cell transplantation, relapse occurred in every patient, and exposure to brentuximab vedotin varied. The sequencing here drew on peripheral blood mononuclear cells (PBMCs), taken at baseline. The source of these receptors is a human donor with classical Hodgkin lymphoma.

The J gene is TRBJ1-6, the V gene TRBV5-1; 9 bases fit TRBD1. Germline lookup yields CDR1 SGHRS and CDR2 YFSETQ. The V and J ends lost 0 bases and 7 bases, in that order; junction bases with no gene match: 2. This CDR3 has 15 residues. The CDR3 spells CASSLGDRVNSPLHF. The DNA of the CDR3 is TGCGCCAGCAGCTTGGGGGACAGGGTGAATTCACCCCTCCACTTT.

The rearrangement links TRBV7-6 to TRBJ1-1, with D perhaps TRBD1 (5 bases). The CDR3 sequence is 15 residues long. Trimming removed 2 bases at V and 1 base at J, with 11 bases between. The germline V gene encodes CDR1 SGHVS and CDR2 FNYEAQ. CDR3 bases: TGTGCCAGCAGCTTAAAAGCGGGGGGGAACACTGAAGCTTTCTTT. This gives the protein CASSLKAGGNTEAFF.

The chain has TRBV5-5 and TRBJ2-7; 8 positions match TRBD1. Looked up from germline, CDR1 is SGHKS and CDR2 is YYEKEE (reference sequence). Trimming removed 4 bases from V and 5 bases from J; junction bases left unmatched: 11. The CDR3 has 15 amino acids. The CDR3: CASSENDRGGHEQYF. For the CDR3, the DNA is TGTGCCAGCAGCGAAAACGACAGGGGAGGCCACGAGCAGTACTTC.

V and J are TRBV2 and TRBJ2-7; D possibly corresponds to TRBD1 (5 bases). Trimming pared 3 bases from V and 6 bases from J, leaving 9 bases between. The CDR3 sequence is 12 residues long. Looked up from germline, CDR1 is SNHLY and CDR2 is FYNNEI. CDR3 sequence reads: CASSEVQAEQYF. For the CDR3, the DNA is TGTGCCAGCAGTGAGGTACAGGCCGAGCAGTACTTC.

The gene calls are TRBV12-2 and TRBJ2-7; TRBD1 reflects the table's D call only, with no check against the DNA. TRBV12-2 is flagged as a pseudogene. The CDR3 extends over 20 amino acids. CDR3 nucleotides: TGTGCAAGTCGCACAGACATCCCGGGACAGGGGTTATTTTGGGCCTACGAGCAGTACTTC. Amino acid sequence: CASRTDIPGQGLFWAYEQYF.

As concerns this clone: The sample carries other DNA sequences with the same CDR3. The chain carries TRBV5-1 and TRBJ2-2, with a possible D match to TRBD1 (6 bases). This CDR3 spans 14 amino acids. The germline V gene encodes CDR1 SGHRS and CDR2 YFSETQ. V lost 0 bases and J 5 bases, leaving 8 bases between the germline ends. In nucleotides, the CDR3 is TGCGCCAGCAGCTTGGGGCAGGGGACCGGGGAGCTGTTTTTT. This gives the protein CASSLGQGTGELFF.

This chain's CDR3 is CASSLDRTLWGYTF. CDR3 nucleotides: TGTGCCAGCAGCCTTGACAGGACCCTTTGGGGCTACACCTTC. This rearrangement joins TRBV27 to TRBJ1-2; maybe TRBD1 (6 bases). CDR3 length: 14 residues. Looked up from germline, CDR1 is MNHEY and CDR2 is SMNVEV (reference sequence). V was clipped by 6 bases and J by 8 bases, with 19 bases between them.

The chain employs TRBV30 and TRBJ1-5; D remains ambiguous. Germline CDR1 GTSNPN, CDR2 SVGIG (reference sequence). The ends were cut back, 0 bases at V and 8 bases at J, with 23 bases in the middle. The CDR3 is made up of 17 amino acids. DNA of the CDR3: TGTGCCTGGAGTGTAAATGGACCCCACCTCTCCTTGGAGCCCCAGCATTTT. As protein: CAWSVNGPHLSLEPQHF.

The genes are TRBV20-1 and TRBJ2-1, with TRBD1 matching 9 bases. The CDR3 has 11 residues. Germline V gives CDR1 DFQATT, CDR2 SNEGSKA (reference sequence). V was clipped by 6 bases and J by 11 bases; unmatched bases: 5. The CDR3 loop is CSAFTGGQQFF. As DNA, the CDR3 is TGCAGTGCATTTACAGGGGGCCAGCAGTTCTTC.

The chain joins TRBV18 to TRBJ2-1; D is possibly TRBD2 (5 bases). Between the trimmed V and J ends, which lost 3 bases and 0 bases, there was a span of 9 bases. The CDR3 totals 15 residues. CDR1 and CDR2 (germline): KGHSH, LQKENI. Here the CDR3 reads CASSPPGSSYNEQFF. For the CDR3, the DNA is TGTGCCAGCTCACCCCCGGGAAGCTCCTACAATGAGCAGTTCTTC.

V gene TRBV18 combines with J gene TRBJ1-1; no definite D call. Trimming took off 6 bases at V and 1 base at J, with 9 bases between the two ends. The germline V gene encodes CDR1 KGHSH and CDR2 LQKENI. CDR3 length equals 13 residues. CDR3: CASSNGRNTEAFF. As DNA, the CDR3 is TGTGCCAGCTCCAACGGACGGAACACTGAAGCTTTCTTT.

The chain links TRBV28 to TRBJ1-1; 8 bases are a match to TRBD1. The V gene's germline CDR1 is MDHEN and CDR2 SYDVKM. The CDR3 runs to 18 residues. The V and J ends lost 5 bases and 4 bases, in that order; junction bases with no gene match: 18. CDR3 residues: CASSPLTGEKGFGTEAFF. The DNA for the CDR3 is TGTGCCAGCAGTCCTCTGACAGGGGAGAAAGGATTTGGCACTGAAGCTTTCTTT.